The 32 T cell receptor beta chains in this list originate from one sample, sequenced in a study of cytomegalovirus exposure and HLA in healthy donors. PCR involved 60 Vbeta and 13 Jbeta primers. Using immunoSEQ multiplex PCR, the repertoire was profiled, and TCRdb retains in-frame clones only, with some absent. This table has roughly 100,000 clones, about 80% appearing once. The sample comprised PBMCs. These TCRs come from a man aged 35 to 55 in good health and CMV-seropositive.

Worth noting for this clone: Other DNA sequences in this specimen translate into the identical CDR3. V gene TRBV27 combines with J gene TRBJ2-7; tentatively, D is TRBD1 (5 bases). Looked up from germline, CDR1 is MNHEY and CDR2 is SMNVEV (reference sequence). The CDR3 totals 15 residues. Trimming removed 5 bases from V and 2 bases from J, with 16 bases in between. Here the CDR3 reads CASSRRQGGAYEQYF. As DNA, the CDR3 is TGTGCCAGCAGTAGACGGCAGGGTGGGGCCTACGAGCAGTACTTC.

This chain uses TRBV7-9 with TRBJ2-5, with D possibly being TRBD2 (6 bases). In germline, CDR1 is SEHNR, CDR2 FQNEAQ (reference sequence). Deletions cut 6 bases from V and 7 bases from J, with 18 bases between. This CDR3 spans 14 amino acids. CDR3: CASSLIFREVTQYF. Here the CDR3 DNA reads TGTGCCAGCAGTTTAATTTTCAGGGAGGTGACCCAGTACTTC.

The chain employs TRBV9 and TRBJ2-5, with D perhaps TRBD2 (6 bases). V lost 3 bases and J lost 7, with 10 bases in between. This CDR3 contains 12 residues. From germline, CDR1 is SGDLS and CDR2 YYNGEE. The CDR3 region is CASSGGVGTQYF. CDR3 nucleotide sequence: TGTGCCAGCAGCGGGGGGGTCGGGACCCAGTACTTC.

As for this clone: At one of its ends the junction is not consistent with the germline gene, which may arise from a read error. This same CDR3 is encoded by further DNA sequences in the sample. This chain connects TRBV2 to TRBJ1-1, with D tentatively TRBD1 (6 bases). The CDR3 sequence is 15 residues long. Looked up from germline, CDR1 is SNHLY and CDR2 is FYNNEI. The DNA for the CDR3 is TGTGCCAGCAGTGAAACTGGGACATTGGGCACTGAAGCCTTCTTT. Its protein is CASSETGTLGTEAFF.

The rearrangement links TRBV4-3 to TRBJ1-1; weak D call: TRBD1 (6 bases). Germline V gives CDR1 LGHNA, CDR2 YSLEER. CDR3 length: 15 amino acids. Between the trimmed V and J ends, which lost 0 bases and 1 base, there was a span of 9 bases. The CDR3 DNA follows: TGCGCCAGCAGCCAAGATCTGGGGGCGAACACTGAAGCTTTCTTT. Residues: CASSQDLGANTEAFF.

J is TRBJ1-2 and V is TRBV19; possibly TRBD1 for D (5 bases). V lost 5 bases to trimming and J lost 7 bases, with 17 bases between them. The CDR3 covers 14 residues. CDR1 is LNHDA and CDR2 is SQIVND in the germline V gene (reference sequence). The CDR3, as DNA: TGTGCCAGTAGTCCTCGCCTCAGGGTTGTTGGCTACACCTTC. Its protein product is CASSPRLRVVGYTF.

As DNA, the CDR3 is TGTGCCAGCTCACCACAGCTGTCAGGTCCGACTAGTCTCGCCTACGAGCAGTACTTC. It is translated as CASSPQLSGPTSLAYEQYF. The genes are TRBV18 and TRBJ2-7, with D possibly TRBD2 on 6 matching bases. Germline values: CDR1 KGHSH, CDR2 LQKENI. The ends were cut back, 1 base at V and 2 bases at J, with 24 bases in the middle. The CDR3 consists of 19 residues.

This chain connects TRBV7-8 to TRBJ1-4; TRBD1 might be the D (6 bases). The length of the CDR3 is 16 residues. The ends were cut back, 8 bases at V and 4 bases at J, with 20 bases in the middle. Germline V CDR1 and CDR2: SGHVS, FQNEAQ. The CDR3 sequence: CASGSTTGSGNEKLFF. CDR3 coding DNA: TGTGCCAGCGGATCCACTACAGGGTCGGGTAATGAAAAACTGTTTTTT.

The V call is TRBV6-1, the J call TRBJ1-5; 10 nucleotides line up with TRBD1. V shed 4 bases, J shed 4 bases, and the junction held 4 bases outside the gene matches. Germline values: CDR1 MNHNS, CDR2 SASEGT. The CDR3 spans 15 residues. Here the CDR3 reads CASSGRGQGNQPQHF. For the CDR3, the DNA is TGTGCCAGCAGTGGTCGGGGACAGGGGAATCAGCCCCAGCATTTT.

This clone was seen more than once but under ten times. This chain uses TRBV7-6 with TRBJ2-2, with no clear D. The germline CDR1 and CDR2 sequences are SGHVS and FNYEAQ. Trimming left V 6 bases short and J 2 bases short, with 4 bases between. There are 12 residues in the CDR3. The CDR3 sequence: CASRLNTGELFF. CDR3 in DNA: TGTGCCAGCAGACTAAACACCGGGGAGCTGTTTTTT.

This clone was seen a single time. This sequence joins TRBV6-5 and TRBJ2-5, with a tentative D call TRBD1 (6 bases). Germline CDR1 is MNHEY and CDR2 is SVGAGI. The CDR3 totals 12 residues. Trimming cost V 7 bases and J 4 bases, with 10 bases left between them. The CDR3 reads CASNPRGETQYF. CDR3 in DNA: TGTGCCAGCAACCCCAGGGGAGAGACCCAGTACTTC.

The rearrangement links TRBV7-2 to TRBJ2-1; no firm D call. Trimming took off 5 bases at V and 2 bases at J, with 13 bases between the two ends. Germline lookup yields CDR1 SGHTA and CDR2 FQGNSA. The CDR3 has 15 amino acids. This CDR3 reads CASSPLNIAYNEQFF. Written as DNA, the CDR3 is TGTGCCAGCAGCCCTTTAAATATCGCCTACAATGAGCAGTTCTTC. The complete variable domain, with remaining parts taken from reference TRBV7-2 and TRBJ2-1, reads GAGVSQSPSNKVTEKGKDVELRCDPISGHTALYWYRQSLGQGLEFLIYFQGNSAPDKSGLPSDRFSAERTGGSVSTLTIQRTQQEDSAVYLCASSPLNIAYNEQFFGPGTRLTVL.

The CDR3 bases are TGTGCCAGCAGCACCAGTCCCGGGACTTACAATGAGCAGTTCTTC. It yields the protein CASSTSPGTYNEQFF. The chain employs TRBV7-2 and TRBJ2-1; a possible D gene is TRBD2 (6 bases). This CDR3 spans 15 amino acids. Germline V lookup: CDR1 SGHTA, CDR2 FQGNSA. V was pared by 5 bases and J by 4 bases, with 15 bases between.

This clone was observed a few times. This chain connects TRBV12-5 to TRBJ2-1; D not resolved. Trimming removed 5 bases from V and 6 bases from J, with 8 bases in between. The germline V gene has CDR1 LGHNT and CDR2 FRNRAP. The CDR3 spans 12 residues. CDR3 loop: CASGPPGNEQFF. For the CDR3, the DNA is TGTGCTAGTGGTCCCCCAGGCAATGAGCAGTTCTTC.

The chain employs TRBV19 and TRBJ2-3; 12 bases match TRBD2. The V segment lost 3 bases and the J segment 4 bases; nucleotides outside the gene matches: 8. This CDR3 is built from 17 residues. Germline CDR1 and CDR2: LNHDA and SQIVND (reference sequence). CDR3 sequence (DNA): TGTGCCAGTAGTATCCCTGTGACTAGCGGGAGCGCAGATACGCAGTATTTT. This codes for CASSIPVTSGSADTQYF.

This clone was seen a few times. The chain couples TRBV4-1 to TRBJ1-1, with D maybe TRBD1 (5 bases). Germline loops: CDR1 MGHRA, CDR2 YSYEKL. V shed 4 bases and J shed 0 bases, with 9 bases lying between them. CDR3 length equals 14 residues. The CDR3 bases are TGCGCCAGCAGCCTACAGGATATGAACACTGAAGCTTTCTTT. Protein product: CASSLQDMNTEAFF.

The chain employs TRBV18 and TRBJ2-7, with a weak D call TRBD1 (6 bases). Trimming took 5 bases from V and 0 from J, leaving 14 bases between them. In germline, CDR1 is KGHSH, CDR2 LQKENI. The CDR3 is made up of 15 amino acids. The CDR3 DNA sequence: TGTGCCAGCTCAGACGGGGACAAAAGCTCCTACGAGCAGTACTTC. It codes for CASSDGDKSSYEQYF.

The gene calls are TRBV6-5 and TRBJ1-5; possible D gene TRBD1, 6 bases. Germline-derived CDR1 and CDR2 are MNHEY and SVGAGI. The CDR3 runs 14 residues. The V gene lost 4 bases and the J gene lost 7 bases, with 14 bases spanning the gap. CDR3 region: CASSFYREGQPQHF. The CDR3 coding sequence is TGTGCCAGCAGTTTCTACAGGGAGGGGCAGCCCCAGCATTTT.

This chain uses TRBV4-2 with TRBJ1-2; maybe TRBD1 (6 bases). This CDR3 spans 14 amino acids. Germline V gene lookup returns CDR1 LGHNA and CDR2 YNFKEQ. V dropped 8 bases and J dropped 0 bases, with 13 bases sitting between them. The CDR3: CASWLQGTNYGYTF. CDR3 in DNA: TGTGCCAGCTGGTTACAGGGTACTAACTATGGCTACACCTTC.

The chain links TRBV5-8 to TRBJ2-7; 11 bases agree with TRBD1. Trimming at V came to 4 bases and at J to 2 bases, leaving 5 bases not matched to a gene. This CDR3 region has 15 residues. Germline CDR1 SGHTS, CDR2 YDEGEE. The CDR3: CASSARTGGPYEQYF. The DNA of the CDR3 is TGTGCCAGCAGCGCACGGACAGGGGGCCCCTACGAGCAGTACTTC.

The chain has TRBV5-5 and TRBJ1-4, with 8 bases aligning to TRBD1. The V gene end was trimmed by 4 bases and the J gene end by 3 bases; junction bases not matched to a gene: 2. Germline V lookup: CDR1 SGHKS, CDR2 YYEKEE (reference sequence). This CDR3 has 14 amino acids. The CDR3 DNA reads TGTGCCAGCAGCCAACAGGGGGCTAATGAAAAACTGTTTTTT. This codes for CASSQQGANEKLFF.

The J gene is TRBJ1-1, the V gene TRBV10-3; 7 bases line up with TRBD1. The ends lost 10 bases at V and 4 bases at J; junction bases unmatched: 6. This CDR3 is 12 amino acids long. Germline assignment: CDR1 ENHRY and CDR2 SYGVKD. The CDR3 here is CATRQGGTEAFF. CDR3 DNA: TGTGCCACACGACAGGGAGGCACTGAAGCTTTCTTT.

This clone was seen once. V gene TRBV7-9 combines with J gene TRBJ2-2; tentative D call: TRBD1 (6 bases). V gave up 0 bases and J gave up 1 base, with 9 bases separating them. This CDR3 contains 16 residues. From germline, CDR1 is SEHNR and CDR2 FQNEAQ (reference sequence). The CDR3: CASSLAPGQNTGELFF. CDR3 DNA sequence: TGTGCCAGCAGCTTAGCCCCGGGACAGAACACCGGGGAGCTGTTTTTT.

The chain uses TRBV30 and TRBJ1-2; TRBD1 matches at 7 bases. Germline values: CDR1 GTSNPN, CDR2 SVGIG (reference sequence). The ends lost 0 bases at V and 2 bases at J; junction bases unmatched: 18. This CDR3 is 19 amino acids long. CDR3 amino acids: CAWSVEYTLTGQANYGYTF. The CDR3 DNA follows: TGTGCCTGGAGTGTAGAGTACACACTTACCGGACAGGCAAACTATGGCTACACCTTC.

V gene TRBV7-2 combines with J gene TRBJ2-5, with TRBD2 identical over 13 bases. TRBJ2-7 matches the DNA end more closely, so the J call is doubtful. Germline-derived CDR1 and CDR2 are SGHTA and FQGNSA. The CDR3 covers 15 residues. As DNA, the CDR3 is TGTGCCAGCAGCTTAGTCGGGACTAGCGGGACCGAGCAGTACTTC. This encodes CASSLVGTSGTEQYF.

The V call is TRBV9, the J call TRBJ2-5; a possible D gene is TRBD1 (6 bases). The DNA end is more similar to TRBJ2-7, so the J call may be wrong. This CDR3 comprises 13 residues. Germline CDR1 reads SGDLS; CDR2 reads YYNGEE. The CDR3 DNA reads as TGTGCCAGCAGCGTAGAGACAGGCTACGAGCAGTACTTC. Its protein is CASSVETGYEQYF.

The chain couples TRBV28 to TRBJ1-6, with D perhaps matching TRBD1 (6 bases). V lost 5 bases and J lost 16, with 15 bases in between. This CDR3 region has 12 residues. The germline V gene encodes CDR1 MDHEN and CDR2 SYDVKM. CDR3 loop: CASSPLGAPLHF. The CDR3 region has the DNA TGTGCCAGCAGTCCGTTGGGGGCCCCGCTCCACTTT.

The chain is built from TRBV12-5 and TRBJ1-4; D is perhaps TRBD1 (6 bases). This CDR3 is built from 17 residues. Germline V gives CDR1 LGHNT, CDR2 FRNRAP. V lost 3 bases, J lost 0 bases, and 14 bases lay in between. The CDR3 coding sequence is TGTGCTAGTGGTTTCCGGGACACCCTTTCAACTAATGAAAAACTGTTTTTT. This codes for CASGFRDTLSTNEKLFF. Combining the CDR3 with reference TRBV12-5 and TRBJ1-4 gives the whole variable domain DARVTQTPRHKVTEMGQEVTMRCQPILGHNTVFWYRQTMMQGLELLAYFRNRAPLDDSGMPKDRFSAEMPDATLATLKIQPSEPRDSAVYFCASGFRDTLSTNEKLFFGSGTQLSVL.

The chain links TRBV9 to TRBJ2-7, with 8 positions matching TRBD2. V gave up 4 bases and J gave up 2 bases; unmatched junction bases: 5. Germline V CDR1 and CDR2: SGDLS, YYNGEE. This CDR3 contains 14 residues. CDR3 residues: CASSRGGGPYEQYF. In nucleotides, the CDR3 is TGTGCCAGCAGCCGCGGCGGGGGGCCCTACGAGCAGTACTTC.

V usage is TRBV7-2 and J usage is TRBJ1-1, with 8 bases identical to TRBD1. J was trimmed by 1 base and V by 4 bases; bases with no gene match: 11. This CDR3 is built from 17 residues. CDR1 SGHTA and CDR2 FQGNSA come from the germline V gene. The CDR3 DNA sequence: TGTGCCAGCAGCTCGGGACAGGTCCGTATGGGGAACACTGAAGCTTTCTTT. Its translation is CASSSGQVRMGNTEAFF.

This clone has just a few counts. The chain employs TRBV5-1 and TRBJ1-1; 11 positions agree with TRBD1. Germline V lookup: CDR1 SGHRS, CDR2 YFSETQ. V trimming: 4 bases; J trimming: 5 bases; junction bases outside the gene matches: 10. The CDR3 runs to 16 residues. In nucleotides, the CDR3 is TGCGCCAGCAGCCCTCGGACAGGGGGCAGAGAGACTGAAGCTTTCTTT. This translates into CASSPRTGGRETEAFF.

The chain carries TRBV18 and TRBJ1-1; D may be TRBD1 (5 bases). The CDR3 has 14 amino acids. Trimming took 3 bases from V and 5 from J, leaving 13 bases between them. Germline V gives CDR1 KGHSH, CDR2 LQKENI. The CDR3 DNA follows: TGTGCCAGCTCACCTCTGGGGGGGACGACTGAAGCTTTCTTT. This encodes CASSPLGGTTEAFF.